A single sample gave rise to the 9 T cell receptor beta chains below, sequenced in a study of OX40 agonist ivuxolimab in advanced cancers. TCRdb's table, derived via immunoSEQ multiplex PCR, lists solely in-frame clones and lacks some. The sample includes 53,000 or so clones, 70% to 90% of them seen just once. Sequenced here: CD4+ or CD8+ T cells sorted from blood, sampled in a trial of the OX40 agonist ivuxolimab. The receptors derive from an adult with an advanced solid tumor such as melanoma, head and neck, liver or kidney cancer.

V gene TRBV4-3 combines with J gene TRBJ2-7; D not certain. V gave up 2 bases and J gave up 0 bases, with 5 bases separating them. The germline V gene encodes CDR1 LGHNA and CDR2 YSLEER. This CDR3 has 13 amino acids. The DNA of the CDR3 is TGCGCCAGCAGCCAAAAGAGCTCCTACGAGCAGTACTTC. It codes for CASSQKSSYEQYF.

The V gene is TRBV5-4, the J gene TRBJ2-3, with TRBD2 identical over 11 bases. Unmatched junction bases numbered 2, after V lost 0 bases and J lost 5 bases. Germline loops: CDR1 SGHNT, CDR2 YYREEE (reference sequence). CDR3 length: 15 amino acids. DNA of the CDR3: TGTGCCAGCAGCTTGGCTGGACTAGCGGGAGATACGCAGTATTTT. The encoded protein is CASSLAGLAGDTQYF.

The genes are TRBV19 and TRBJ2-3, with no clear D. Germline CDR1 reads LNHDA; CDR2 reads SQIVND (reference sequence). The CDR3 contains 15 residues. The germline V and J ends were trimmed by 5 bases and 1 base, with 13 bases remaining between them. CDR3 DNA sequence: TGTGCCAGTAGTCTACGCCCGGACCGCACAGATACGCAGTATTTT. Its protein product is CASSLRPDRTDTQYF.

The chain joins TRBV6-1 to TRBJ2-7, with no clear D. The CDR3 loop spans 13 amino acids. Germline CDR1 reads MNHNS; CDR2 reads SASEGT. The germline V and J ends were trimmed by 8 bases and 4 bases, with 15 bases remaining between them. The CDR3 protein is CASDWAVGYEQYF. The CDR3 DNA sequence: TGTGCCAGCGACTGGGCAGTCGGGTACGAGCAGTACTTC.

The CDR3 nucleotides are TGTGCCAGCAGCATAGGGCAAGGGTCAGCGTATAGCAATCAGCCCCAGCATTTT. Its translation: CASSIGQGSAYSNQPQHF. The chain is built from TRBV7-2 and TRBJ1-5; the D is unclear. The CDR3 is 18 amino acids. Trimming left V 5 bases short and J 0 bases short, with 20 bases between. From germline, CDR1 is SGHTA and CDR2 FQGNSA.

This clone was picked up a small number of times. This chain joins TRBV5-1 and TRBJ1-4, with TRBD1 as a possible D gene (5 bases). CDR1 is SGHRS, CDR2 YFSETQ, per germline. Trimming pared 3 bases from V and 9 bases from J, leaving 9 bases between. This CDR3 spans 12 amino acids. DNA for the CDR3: TGCGCCAGCAGCTGGGGGGACCAAAAACTGTTTTTT. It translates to CASSWGDQKLFF.

CDR3 bases: TGTGCCAGCAGCCAAGAACCCCTTCGGGAGCAGTACTTC. It yields the protein CASSQEPLREQYF. V gene TRBV4-2 combines with J gene TRBJ2-7; no definite D call. The CDR3 contains 13 residues. The V end was cut by 0 bases, the J end by 7 bases, with 10 bases between. Germline V gene lookup returns CDR1 LGHNA and CDR2 YNFKEQ.

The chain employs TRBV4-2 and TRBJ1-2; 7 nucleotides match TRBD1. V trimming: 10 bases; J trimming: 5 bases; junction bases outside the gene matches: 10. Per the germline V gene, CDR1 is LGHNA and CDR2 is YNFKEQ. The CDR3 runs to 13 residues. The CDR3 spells CATQGTDLYGYTF. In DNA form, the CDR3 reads TGTGCCACCCAGGGGACAGATTTATATGGCTACACCTTC.

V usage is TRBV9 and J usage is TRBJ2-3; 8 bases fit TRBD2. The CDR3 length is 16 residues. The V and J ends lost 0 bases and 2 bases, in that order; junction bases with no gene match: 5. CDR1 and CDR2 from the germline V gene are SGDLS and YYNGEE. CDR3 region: CASSVGQAGVTDTQYF. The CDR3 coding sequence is TGTGCCAGCAGCGTAGGTCAAGCGGGGGTCACAGATACGCAGTATTTT. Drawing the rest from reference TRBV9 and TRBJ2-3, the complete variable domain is DSGVTQTPKHLITATGQRVTLRCSPRSGDLSVYWYQQSLDQGLQFLIQYYNGEERAKGNILERFSAQQFPDLHSELNLSSLELGDSALYFCASSVGQAGVTDTQYFGPGTRLTVL.